Listed below are T cell receptor beta chains from one sample, sequenced in a study of control samples from healthy donors and cancer patients. The protocol was immunoSEQ multiplex PCR, while the TCRdb copy is restricted to in-frame clones and leaves out a portion. Of some 150,000 clones listed, about 89% are singletons. Sequences were obtained from blood. These receptors were obtained from a man aged 18 to 29 in good health. Each CDR3 is given with its conserved first and last residue. Fields, in order: J gene, V gene, D gene, clone size, CDR3 DNA, CDR3 protein. D genes are given only for firm matches. Only part of the rows carry a size: once, few, many, or a class if the clone is expanded.

>TRBJ2-1|TRBV14|NA|NA
TGTGCCAGCAGCCCTGGGCTAAACAATGAGCAGTTCTTC
CASSPGLNNEQFF
>TRBJ1-6|TRBV6-1|TRBD1|few
TGTGCCAGCAGTGACGGTTGGGACAGGGGAGTCTCACCCCTCCACTTT
CASSDGWDRGVSPLHF
>TRBJ2-7|TRBV3-1/TRBV3-2|NA|NA
TGTGCCAGCAGCCAAGGGCAGCTGGACTACGAGCAGTACTTC
CASSQGQLDYEQYF
>TRBJ1-5|TRBV19|TRBD1|NA
TGTGCCAGTAGTACCCTTCCGGGACAGGGGTCAACTTCCAATCAGCCCCAGCATTTT
CASSTLPGQGSTSNQPQHF
>TRBJ1-1|TRBV19|TRBD1|NA
TGTGCCAGTAGTATCGGACAGGGCCGTACTGAAGCTTTCTTT
CASSIGQGRTEAFF
>TRBJ1-2|TRBV27|TRBD1|NA
TGTGCCAGCAGACCGTTCGTGGGACAGGGGGCCTATGGCTACACCTTC
CASRPFVGQGAYGYTF
>TRBJ2-3|TRBV11-1|NA|NA
TGTGCCAGCAGCTCAGCAGTGAGGTATTTGGCAGATACGCAGTATTTT
CASSSAVRYLADTQYF
>TRBJ1-1|TRBV5-4|NA|NA
TGTGCCAGCAGCTTGCGAGGCAGGGACACTGAAGCTTTCTTT
CASSLRGRDTEAFF
>TRBJ1-6|TRBV9|TRBD1|NA
TGTGCCAGCAGCCCCCGAGGGACAGGGGGAAATTCACCCCTCCACTTT
CASSPRGTGGNSPLHF
>TRBJ2-1|TRBV5-4|NA|NA
TGTGCCAGCAGCTTGGGACAGTACGGTGAGCAGTTCTTC
CASSLGQYGEQFF
>TRBJ2-1|TRBV4-2|TRBD2|NA
TGTGCCAGCAGCCCGGGGGGGCCTAACAATGAGCAGTTCTTC
CASSPGGPNNEQFF
>TRBJ2-5|TRBV19|NA|once
TGTGCCAGTAGGGGGAGTATGGGCCAAGAGACCCAGTACTTC
CASRGSMGQETQYF
>TRBJ2-3|TRBV30|TRBD2|NA
TGTGCCTGGAGTGTAACCAGCGGGGGCTTTCGGAGCACAGATACGCAGTATTTT
CAWSVTSGGFRSTDTQYF
>TRBJ1-6|TRBV5-4|NA|NA
TGTGCCAGCAGCGTAGCGGGATTTAATTCACCCCTCCACTTT
CASSVAGFNSPLHF
>TRBJ1-1|TRBV19|NA|NA
TGTGCCAGTAGTATGGGTGACATGAGGAACACTGAAGCTTTCTTT
CASSMGDMRNTEAFF
>TRBJ1-2|TRBV14|NA|NA
TGTGCCAGCAGCCAATATTCCACCTATGGCTACACCTTC
CASSQYSTYGYTF
>TRBJ1-1|TRBV4-1|TRBD1|NA
TGCGCCAGCAGTCAGGACAGGGGGCTCGATGAAGCTTTCTTT
CASSQDRGLDEAFF
>TRBJ2-1|TRBV19|NA|NA
TGTGCCAGTAGTCCCTCGGACCTGCGGTTATTCTACAATGAGCAGTTCTTC
CASSPSDLRLFYNEQFF
>TRBJ2-7|TRBV7-6|TRBD1|once
TGTGCCAGCAGCCTGGGACAGGGGGCGTTTTACGAGCAGTACTTC
CASSLGQGAFYEQYF
>TRBJ1-3|TRBV10-3|NA|NA
TGTGCCATCAGTGAGTCTCGGGGACTACACTCTGGAAACACCATATATTTT
CAISESRGLHSGNTIYF
>TRBJ1-5|TRBV7-2|NA|NA
TGTGCCAGCAGCTTAGCAGTGGGTAATCAGCCCCAGCATTTT
CASSLAVGNQPQHF
>TRBJ2-2|TRBV5-8|NA|NA
TGTGCCAGCAGCTTGGTCCCTACCGGGGAGCTGTTTTTT
CASSLVPTGELFF
>TRBJ1-5|TRBV19|TRBD1|NA
TGTGCCAGTAGTATAGGACAGGGTCCTCAGCCCCAGCATTTT
CASSIGQGPQPQHF
>TRBJ2-5|TRBV5-1|TRBD2|NA
TGCGCCAGCAGCTTGGTAGCGGGGGTTGAGACCCAGTACTTC
CASSLVAGVETQYF
>TRBJ1-4|TRBV7-9|NA|NA
TGTGCCAGCAGCTTAGGACAGCTTAATGAAAAACTGTTTTTT
CASSLGQLNEKLFF
>TRBJ1-2|TRBV7-9|TRBD1|NA
TGTGCCAGCAGCTCTATACAGGGGGCGCACAACTATGGCTACACCTTC
CASSSIQGAHNYGYTF
>TRBJ1-2|TRBV5-6|TRBD1|NA
TGTGCCAGCAGCTTGGGACAGGGACTCTATGGCTACACCTTC
CASSLGQGLYGYTF
>TRBJ1-2|TRBV18|NA|few
TGTGCCAGCTCACCACAGGGCTCTACCTATGGCTACACCTTC
CASSPQGSTYGYTF
>TRBJ1-3|TRBV7-2|TRBD1|NA
TGTGCCAGCAGCTGGGACAGGGGGAATGGAAACACCATATATTTT
CASSWDRGNGNTIYF
>TRBJ1-4|TRBV29-1|NA|once
TGCAGCGTTGTCGGTCCCTTGAATGAAAAACTGTTTTTT
CSVVGPLNEKLFF
>TRBJ2-3|TRBV6-6|NA|NA
TGTGCCAGCAGACGAATATTAAGAACGGACTACACCGAGGGCACAGATACGCAGTATTTT
CASRRILRTDYTEGTDTQYF
>TRBJ2-3|TRBV6-2/TRBV6-3|NA|NA
TGTGCCAGCAGTTACGGCGGTAGCACAGATACGCAGTATTTT
CASSYGGSTDTQYF
>TRBJ1-6|TRBV28|NA|NA
TGTGCCAGCACGCCCGGACGAAGATATTCACCCCTCCACTTT
CASTPGRRYSPLHF
>TRBJ2-7|TRBV27|NA|NA
TGTGCCAGCAGTCTTGTAGGGGCCTACGAGCAGTACTTC
CASSLVGAYEQYF
>TRBJ2-6|TRBV6-1|TRBD2|NA
TGTGCCAGCAGTGAAGTGTTAGCGGGGCTCTCTGGGGCCAACGTCCTGACTTTC
CASSEVLAGLSGANVLTF
>TRBJ1-4|TRBV2|TRBD1|NA
TGTGCCAGCAGGAAAGGACAGGGGGCCGGAACTAATGAAAAACTGTTTTTT
CASRKGQGAGTNEKLFF
>TRBJ1-2|TRBV28|NA|NA
TGTGCCAGCAGTTTTCCCCCCCCTTACTATGGCTACACCTTC
CASSFPPPYYGYTF
>TRBJ1-4|TRBV2|TRBD1|few
TGTGCCAGCAGTCAGACAGGGTTCGGAGAAAAACTGTTTTTT
CASSQTGFGEKLFF
>TRBJ1-1|TRBV3-1/TRBV3-2|TRBD1|NA
TGTGCCAGCAGCCACCGAAGGACAGGGGGCAACACTGAAGCTTTCTTT
CASSHRRTGGNTEAFF
>TRBJ2-2|TRBV2|TRBD2|once
TGTGCCAGCAGTGGGACTAGCGGGGGGGCAACCGGGGAGCTGTTTTTT
CASSGTSGGATGELFF
>TRBJ1-1|TRBV5-1|NA|NA
TGCGCCAGCAGCCAGCAAGTGGGCACTGAAGCTTTCTTT
CASSQQVGTEAFF
>TRBJ2-7|TRBV7-7|TRBD1|NA
TGTGCCAGCAGCACAGGGGGTGGGAACGAGCAGTACTTC
CASSTGGGNEQYF
>TRBJ1-4|TRBV30|NA|NA
TGTGCCTGGAGACCCCGCAGGCCTACTAATGAAAAACTGTTTTTT
CAWRPRRPTNEKLFF
>TRBJ1-4|TRBV7-9|NA|NA
TGTGCCAGCAGCTTCCCCAGTACGGCTAATGAAAAACTGTTTTTT
CASSFPSTANEKLFF
>TRBJ1-5|TRBV28|NA|NA
TGTGCCAGCAGCACCAGGGTATACCAGCCCCAGCATTTT
CASSTRVYQPQHF
>TRBJ1-2|TRBV19|NA|NA
TGTGCCAGTAGTATGTGGAGGGGCTATGGCTACACCTTC
CASSMWRGYGYTF
>TRBJ1-3|TRBV5-4|TRBD1|NA
TGTGCCAGCAGCTTGGACAGGGGCGGAAACACCATATATTTT
CASSLDRGGNTIYF
>TRBJ1-5|TRBV19|NA|NA
TGTGCCACGAGGCAGGGTTCGGGGTGGGATTTTCAGCCCCAGCATTTT
CATRQGSGWDFQPQHF
>TRBJ1-2|TRBV5-1|TRBD1|NA
TGCGCCAGCAGCTTGGCGGGACAGCTCTATGGCTACACCTTC
CASSLAGQLYGYTF
>TRBJ2-2|TRBV18|TRBD2|NA
TGTGCCAGCTCACGTGGCGGGGGTGTCGCGAACACCGGGGAGCTGTTTTTT
CASSRGGGVANTGELFF